A selection of T cell receptor beta chains follows, all from one sample in a study of T cell responses to AZD1222 COVID-19 vaccine. The protocol was immunoSEQ multiplex PCR, while the TCRdb copy is restricted to in-frame clones and leaves out a portion. The data show 150,000 to 200,000 clones, around 90% seen once. The sequencing here drew on peripheral blood, taken 28 days after the second AZD1222 dose. The receptors were gathered from an adult who received the AZD1222 COVID-19 vaccine. The CDR3 runs from the conserved cysteine through the conserved F or W. D genes are given only for firm matches. Rows give clone size only sometimes, using once, few, many, or a class for an expanded clone.

>TRBJ1-2|.|TRBV14|once
TGTGCCAGCAGCGGGAATAAGGGGTACTATGGCTACACCTTC
CASSGNKGYYGYTF
>TRBJ1-2|TRBD1|TRBV18|.
TGTGCCAGCTCACCCCCGACAGGGGATGACTATGGCTACACCTTC
CASSPPTGDDYGYTF
>TRBJ2-7|TRBD1|TRBV5-1|.
TGCGCCAGCAGCTTCCCGTCCGGGACAGGGAGCTACGAGCAGTACTTC
CASSFPSGTGSYEQYF
>TRBJ1-3|.|TRBV19|.
TGTGCCAGTAGTACAGGAGTCTCTGGAAACACCATATATTTT
CASSTGVSGNTIYF
>TRBJ2-7|.|TRBV5-5|.
TGTGCCAGCTCCAGGGTAGTCTACGAGCAGTACTTC
CASSRVVYEQYF
>TRBJ2-7|TRBD1|TRBV18|few
TGTGCCAGCTCAATCACAGGGGACGAGCAGTACTTC
CASSITGDEQYF
>TRBJ2-5|TRBD2|TRBV27|once
TGTGCCAGCAGTTTATCCGGGGGGGGTCTTTACCAAGAGACCCAGTACTTC
CASSLSGGGLYQETQYF
>TRBJ2-7|TRBD1|TRBV2|.
TGTGCCAGCAGTGTATTAGGGGGCGCGGAGCAGTACTTC
CASSVLGGAEQYF
>TRBJ2-7|.|TRBV19|.
TGTGCCAGTAGTATAGAATTCGGCTACGAGCAGTACTTC
CASSIEFGYEQYF
>TRBJ2-1|.|TRBV5-5|.
TGTGCCAGCAGCCCCACTTGGTCACCCGCCGATGAGCAGTTCTTC
CASSPTWSPADEQFF
>TRBJ1-6|TRBD1|TRBV6-5|.
TGTGCCAGCAGTTATCAACAGGGGAATTCACCCCTCCACTTT
CASSYQQGNSPLHF
>TRBJ2-1|.|TRBV29-1|.
TGCAGCGTGGGGGGCTGGGGGTCCTACAATGAGCAGTTCTTC
CSVGGWGSYNEQFF
>TRBJ1-2|.|TRBV6-2/TRBV6-3|.
TGTGCCAGCAGTTACAGGATTAGAAACTATGGCTACACCTTC
CASSYRIRNYGYTF
>TRBJ1-1|.|TRBV20-1|.
TGCAGTGCCCTTGGGAACACTGAAGCTTTCTTT
CSALGNTEAFF
>TRBJ2-2|TRBD2|TRBV7-3|.
TGTGCCAGCAGCGTCGCTAGCGGGAGATCGGCCGGGGAGCTGTTTTTT
CASSVASGRSAGELFF
>TRBJ1-1|.|TRBV13|.
TGTGCCAGCAGCTCTGTAGCCCCTAGACAGAGAAACACTGAAGCTTTCTTT
CASSSVAPRQRNTEAFF
>TRBJ2-7|TRBD2|TRBV27|.
TGTGCCAGCAGTCTCCGGACTAGCGGAACCTACGAGCAGTACTTC
CASSLRTSGTYEQYF
>TRBJ1-2|.|TRBV7-2|.
TGTGCCAGCAGTAAAGCAGGGAGTGGTAACTATGGCTACACCTTC
CASSKAGSGNYGYTF
>TRBJ1-6|TRBD1|TRBV4-3|.
TGCGCCAGCAGCCCGGGGACAGGGGACCTAGGATCACCCCTCCACTTT
CASSPGTGDLGSPLHF
>TRBJ2-2|.|TRBV4-3|.
TGCGCCAGCAGCCCAGGATTGCCAGCAAACGGGGAGCTGTTTTTT
CASSPGLPANGELFF
>TRBJ2-5|.|TRBV7-3|.
TGTGCCAGCAGCTCGCCAGACTCAGAGACCCAGTACTTC
CASSSPDSETQYF
>TRBJ2-7|.|TRBV25-1|once
TGTGCCAGCAGTGAATTGGGGGGCTCGTCCTCCTACGAGCAGTACTTC
CASSELGGSSSYEQYF
>TRBJ2-5|.|TRBV5-6|.
TGTGCCAGCAGCTTGAGACGCGATTACCAAGAGACCCAGTACTTC
CASSLRRDYQETQYF
>TRBJ2-1|TRBD2|TRBV6-5|.
TGTGCCAGCAGTTCGGGACTAAATGAGCAGTTCTTC
CASSSGLNEQFF
>TRBJ1-4|TRBD1|TRBV28|.
TGTGCCAGCAGTTTTGCATCGGGACAGGGTGAAAAACTGTTTTTT
CASSFASGQGEKLFF
>TRBJ1-2|.|TRBV19|.
TGTGCCAGTAGTAGGGCGGGACGGGGTAACTATGGCTACACCTTC
CASSRAGRGNYGYTF
>TRBJ2-1|.|TRBV7-3|.
TGTGCCAGCAGCCCCCCAGGGATGGATGAGCAGTTCTTC
CASSPPGMDEQFF
>TRBJ1-6|.|TRBV2|.
TGTGCCAGCAGGGTAGGGGGGGGTCGCACACCCCTCCACTTT
CASRVGGGRTPLHF
>TRBJ2-2|.|TRBV9|.
TGTGCCAGCAGCGTTGGGGCAGGGAGGAACACCGGGGAGCTGTTTTTT
CASSVGAGRNTGELFF
>TRBJ2-1|.|TRBV5-6|.
TGTGCCAGCAGCCCGGAGGGGACACACAATGAGCAGTTCTTC
CASSPEGTHNEQFF
>TRBJ1-3|.|TRBV18|.
TGTGCCAGCTCACCCTTGGGGGCGTCCTCTGGAAACACCATATATTTT
CASSPLGASSGNTIYF
>TRBJ1-1|.|TRBV2|few
TGTGCCAGCAGGCCCGACGGAGGGGCTGAAGCTTTCTTT
CASRPDGGAEAFF
>TRBJ2-7|TRBD2|TRBV7-9|.
TGTGCCAGCAGCTTGTCCGCGGGAGGTCTCGAGCAGTACTTC
CASSLSAGGLEQYF
>TRBJ2-2|TRBD1|TRBV6-5|.
TGTGCCAGCAGTTCCCCACAGGGGGACACCGGGGAGCTGTTTTTT
CASSSPQGDTGELFF
>TRBJ1-2|TRBD1|TRBV30|.
TGTGCCTGGAGTATGGACAGGGAATTTGACTATGGCTACACCTTC
CAWSMDREFDYGYTF
>TRBJ2-1|TRBD2|TRBV25-1|.
TGTGCCAGCACCAGAAGTGGTCCTAGCGGGATCCGGGAGCAGTTCTTC
CASTRSGPSGIREQFF
>TRBJ1-4|TRBD1|TRBV19|few
TGTGCCAGTAGTATCCATACCGGGACAGGGGCGGAAAAACTGTTTTTT
CASSIHTGTGAEKLFF
>TRBJ1-1|.|TRBV6-5|.
TGTGCCAGCAGTTACGAGTCATTTAACACTGAAGCTTTCTTT
CASSYESFNTEAFF
>TRBJ2-7|.|TRBV28|.
TGTGCCAGCAGCCCGTCGACAGGCCCTCGGAGGGAGCAGTACTTC
CASSPSTGPRREQYF
>TRBJ2-2|.|TRBV29-1|.
TGCAGCGCCCAGCTGGGTACCGGGGAGCTGTTTTTT
CSAQLGTGELFF
>TRBJ1-3|.|TRBV18|.
TGTGCCAGCTCACTTGACAGATTCTCTGGAAACACCATATATTTT
CASSLDRFSGNTIYF
>TRBJ2-1|TRBD2|TRBV27|once
TGTGCCAGCAGTCCTACCCGACTAGCGGGTGTAGGAAATGAGCAGTTCTTC
CASSPTRLAGVGNEQFF
>TRBJ2-7|TRBD2|TRBV5-4|.
TGTGCCAGCAGCTTGGGCGGGGGGGCCCGCGAGCAGTACTTC
CASSLGGGAREQYF
>TRBJ1-4|.|TRBV3-1/TRBV3-2|once
TGTGCCAGCAGCCAGGGCAGGTACAAGACTAATGAAAAACTGTTTTTT
CASSQGRYKTNEKLFF
>TRBJ2-5|TRBD2|TRBV7-9|.
TGTGCCAGCAGCCCGGCCGGGACTAGTTTTGAGACCCAGTACTTC
CASSPAGTSFETQYF
>TRBJ2-7|TRBD1|TRBV9|.
TGTGCCAGCAGCGCGACCGGGACAGCTTCCTACGAGCAGTACTTC
CASSATGTASYEQYF
>TRBJ1-2|.|TRBV28|.
TGTGCCAGCTACAGGGTATCGGGCGGCTACACCTTC
CASYRVSGGYTF
>TRBJ2-7|.|TRBV19|few
TGTGCCAGTAGTATTTCGGGCCCCTCCGAGCAGTACTTC
CASSISGPSEQYF
>TRBJ1-1|.|TRBV7-8|.
TGTGCCAGCAGCTCCACGGGGGGCCCTGAAGCTTTCTTT
CASSSTGGPEAFF
>TRBJ2-5|.|TRBV6-5|once
TGTGCCAGCAGTATGAACCCGGGGACCCAGTACTTC
CASSMNPGTQYF
>TRBJ1-2|.|TRBV5-1|.
TGCGCCAGCAGCTTAACGGGCGGGGAGGCCTACACCTTC
CASSLTGGEAYTF
>TRBJ1-2|.|TRBV10-2|once
TGCGCCAGCAGTGACACTACGGAGACTAACTATGGCTACACCTTC
CASSDTTETNYGYTF
>TRBJ1-1|TRBD1|TRBV10-3|.
TGTGCCATCAGAGGGACCGGACAGGGCACTGAAGCTTTCTTT
CAIRGTGQGTEAFF
>TRBJ2-5|.|TRBV19|.
TGTGCCAGTAGTATGGACCAAGAGACCCAGTACTTC
CASSMDQETQYF
>TRBJ1-2|.|TRBV12-3/TRBV12-4|.
TGTGCCAGCACGGCAGACGGCTATGGCTACACCTTC
CASTADGYGYTF
>TRBJ1-2|.|TRBV4-1|once
TGCGCCAGCAGCCAAGATATGACCGCGACTAACTATGGCTACACCTTC
CASSQDMTATNYGYTF
>TRBJ1-4|TRBD1|TRBV3-1/TRBV3-2|.
TGTGCCAGCAGCCCCGGACAGGGGCATAATGAAAAACTGTTTTTT
CASSPGQGHNEKLFF
>TRBJ1-6|TRBD1|TRBV19|.
TGTGCCAGTAGTATTCCGGGACAGAATAATTCACCCCTCCACTTT
CASSIPGQNNSPLHF
>TRBJ2-7|TRBD1|TRBV6-2/TRBV6-3|.
TGTGCCAGCAGTTGGGGGACAGGTGCCTACGAGCAGTACTTC
CASSWGTGAYEQYF